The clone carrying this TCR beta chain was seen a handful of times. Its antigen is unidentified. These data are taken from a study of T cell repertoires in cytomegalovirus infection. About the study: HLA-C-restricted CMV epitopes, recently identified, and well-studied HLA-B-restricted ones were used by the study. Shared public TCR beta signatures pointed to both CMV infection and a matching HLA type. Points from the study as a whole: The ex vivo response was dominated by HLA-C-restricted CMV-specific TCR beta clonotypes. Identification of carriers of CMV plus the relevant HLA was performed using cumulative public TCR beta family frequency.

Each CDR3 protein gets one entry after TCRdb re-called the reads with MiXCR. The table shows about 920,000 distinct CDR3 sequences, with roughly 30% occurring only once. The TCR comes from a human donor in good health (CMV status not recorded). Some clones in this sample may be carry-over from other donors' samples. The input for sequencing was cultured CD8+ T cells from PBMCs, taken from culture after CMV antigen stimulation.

CDR3 nucleotide sequence: TGTGCCAGCAGTTTGACCCGACAGGGGGGGAAAGAAAAACTGTTTTTT. Amino acid sequence: CASSLTRQGGKEKLFF. The rearrangement links TRBV12-3 or TRBV12-4 to TRBJ1-4; 9 nucleotides align to TRBD1. The CDR3 is made up of 16 amino acids. The trim removed 3 bases at V and 8 bases at J, leaving 10 bases unmatched.